This T cell receptor (beta chain) derives from a study of T cell changes during pregnancy in multiple sclerosis. The CDR3 loop spans 12 amino acids. The V end lost 6 bases, the J end lost 4 bases, and 10 bases lay between the germline ends. The germline gives CDR1 SGHTA, CDR2 FQGNSA. The method was immunoSEQ multiplex PCR; TCRdb's version includes in-frame clones alone and lacks a portion of them. Seen here are 55,000 to 70,000 clones, 92% observed once, and the top ten hold 1.3%. The chain links TRBV7-2 to TRBJ2-7; possibly TRBD2 for D (6 bases). The sequences come from peripheral blood, collected in the second trimester of pregnancy. The TCR comes from a female donor in good health, enrolled as a control in a pregnancy study. This chain's CDR3 is CASSLREYEQYF. The CDR3, as DNA: TGTGCCAGCAGTCTTCGGGAGTACGAGCAGTACTTC.